One TCR beta chain is described in this entry. Its antigen remains unidentified. Germline CDR1 and CDR2: DFQATT and SNEGSKA (reference sequence). V was cut by 0 bases and J by 0 bases, with 8 bases left in between. CDR3 size: 15 residues. The data belong to a study of T cell repertoires in cytomegalovirus infection. Each CDR3 protein gets one entry after TCRdb re-called the reads with MiXCR. The sample shows approximately 1,000,000 distinct CDR3 sequences, under 40% of them seen only once. Sequenced here: cultured CD8+ T cells from PBMCs, sampled from culture after CMV antigen stimulation. The TCR originated in a human donor in good health (CMV status not recorded). Some clones in this sample may be carry-over from other donors' samples. The J gene is TRBJ2-2, the V gene TRBV20-1; TRBD2 might be the D (5 bases). CDR3 loop: CSAREKEANTGELFF. CDR3 sequence (DNA): TGCAGTGCTAGAGAAAAGGAGGCGAACACCGGGGAGCTGTTTTTT.